This T cell receptor beta chain was identified during a study of T cells in Graves' hyperthyroidism and ophthalmopathy. Germline CDR1 DFQATT, CDR2 SNEGSKA (reference sequence). J was trimmed by 2 bases and V by 2 bases; bases with no gene match: 2. The CDR3 has 13 residues. This clonotype was recorded at least ten times. Researchers amplified the TCR beta CDR3 regions from RNA transcripts. A set of HTBI primers served as the primers for a first-round RT-PCR of the TCR CDR3. MiXCR, run by TCRdb on the multiplex PCR reads, gives a single entry per CDR3 protein. The table records 50,000 to 75,000 distinct CDR3 sequences, approximately 50% of them present only once.

This sequence originates from a woman under 40 with Graves' ophthalmopathy. The chain joins TRBV20-1 to TRBJ2-7; 8 bases are shared with TRBD1. The sequencing sample was made of blood. The CDR3 is CSARTGGTYEQYF. The CDR3 DNA reads as TGCAGTGCTAGAACAGGGGGAACCTACGAGCAGTACTTC.